This T cell receptor (beta chain) was captured in a study of blood T cells in healthy people across ages. Isolated per sample were at least 6 million PBMCs. CDR3 size: 14 residues. Germline V CDR1 and CDR2: SGHTA, FQGNSA. V gave up 3 bases and J gave up 6 bases, with 14 bases separating them. Study-wide results and limits: Naive T cell percentage showed a strong correlation with TCR beta diversity.

The table lists this clonotype with a few counts. Its matching antigen is unknown. It was with a sample-barcoded 5' primer and a J-beta primer mix that a second PCR of roughly 6 to 11 cycles was run. Each cDNA molecule was tagged by a template-switch adaptor that had 12 random nucleotides. One entry per CDR3 protein, called by TCRdb with MiXCR from the 5' RACE reads. The sample shows hundreds of thousands of distinct CDR3 sequences, around 62% of them seen only once. This TCR was recovered from a young man in good health. The chain recombines TRBV7-2 with TRBJ1-2, with a possible D match to TRBD1 (6 bases). The specimen was blood. The CDR3 sequence: CASSFSRGTHGYTF. CDR3 in DNA: TGTGCCAGCAGCTTTAGCAGGGGCACCCATGGCTACACCTTC. The full variable domain, with the rest looked up from reference TRBV7-2 and TRBJ1-2, is GAGVSQSPSNKVTEKGKDVELRCDPISGHTALYWYRQSLGQGLEFLIYFQGNSAPDKSGLPSDRFSAERTGGSVSTLTIQRTQQEDSAVYLCASSFSRGTHGYTFGSGTRLTVV.